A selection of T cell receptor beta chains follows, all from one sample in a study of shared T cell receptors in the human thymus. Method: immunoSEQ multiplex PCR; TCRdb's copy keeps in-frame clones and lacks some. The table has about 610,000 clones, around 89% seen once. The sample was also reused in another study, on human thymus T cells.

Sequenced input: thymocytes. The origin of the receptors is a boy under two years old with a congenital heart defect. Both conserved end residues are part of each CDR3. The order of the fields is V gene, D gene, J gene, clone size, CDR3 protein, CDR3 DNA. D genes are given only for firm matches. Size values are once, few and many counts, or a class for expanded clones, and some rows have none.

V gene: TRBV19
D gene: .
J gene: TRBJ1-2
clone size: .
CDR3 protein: CASKVRSNYGYTF
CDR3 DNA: TGTGCCAGTAAAGTCCGGAGCAACTATGGCTACACCTTC

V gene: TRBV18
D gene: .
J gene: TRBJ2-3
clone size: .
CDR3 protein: CASSPASSTDTQYF
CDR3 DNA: TGTGCCAGCTCACCGGCCTCTAGCACAGATACGCAGTATTTT

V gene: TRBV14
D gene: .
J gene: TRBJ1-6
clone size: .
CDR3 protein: CASSQETEGQTPSHPYNSPLHF
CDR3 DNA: TGTGCCAGCAGCCAAGAGACGGAAGGACAGACACCTTCCCATCCCTATAATTCACCCCTCCACTTT

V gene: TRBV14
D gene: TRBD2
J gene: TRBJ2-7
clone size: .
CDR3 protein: CASSQDRLAEVYEQYF
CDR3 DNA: TGTGCCAGCAGCCAAGATAGGCTAGCGGAGGTCTACGAGCAGTACTTC

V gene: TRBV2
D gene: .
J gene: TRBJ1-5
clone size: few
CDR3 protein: CASSSPSTGPNYSNQPQHF
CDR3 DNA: TGTGCCAGCAGTTCACCTTCGACAGGCCCCAACTATAGCAATCAGCCCCAGCATTTT

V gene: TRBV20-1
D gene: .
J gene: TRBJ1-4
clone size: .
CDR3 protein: CSARDREKLFF
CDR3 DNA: TGCAGTGCCCGAGACAGGGAAAAACTGTTTTTT

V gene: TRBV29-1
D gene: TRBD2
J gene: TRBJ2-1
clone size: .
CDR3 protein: CSVPRTRYEQFF
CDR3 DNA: TGCAGCGTCCCGCGGACTAGGTATGAGCAGTTCTTC

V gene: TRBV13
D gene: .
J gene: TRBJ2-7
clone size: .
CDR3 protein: CASRPFSRSYEQYF
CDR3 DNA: TGTGCCAGCAGGCCATTCTCCCGGTCCTACGAGCAGTACTTC

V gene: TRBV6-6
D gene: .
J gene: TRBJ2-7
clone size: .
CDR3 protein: CASSYRGLSAHEQYF
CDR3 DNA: TGTGCCAGCTCCTACAGGGGACTCTCCGCGCACGAGCAGTACTTC

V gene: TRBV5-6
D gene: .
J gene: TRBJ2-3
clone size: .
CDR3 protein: CASSLFRWAGHTDTQYF
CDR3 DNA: TGTGCCAGCAGCTTATTCCGCTGGGCGGGGCACACAGATACGCAGTATTTT

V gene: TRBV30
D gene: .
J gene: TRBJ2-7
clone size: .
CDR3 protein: CAWTAILETRSIRTTYEQYF
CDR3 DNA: TGTGCCTGGACCGCGATCCTTGAGACTAGGAGTATAAGGACCACTTACGAGCAGTACTTC

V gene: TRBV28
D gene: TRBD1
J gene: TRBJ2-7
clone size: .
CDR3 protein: CASSSGQLSSYEQYF
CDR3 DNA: TGTGCCAGCAGTTCGGGACAGCTGAGCTCCTACGAGCAGTACTTC

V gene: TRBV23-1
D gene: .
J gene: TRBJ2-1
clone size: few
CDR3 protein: CASSPKEEIYNEQFF
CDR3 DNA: TGCGCCAGCAGTCCCAAAGAGGAGATTTACAATGAGCAGTTCTTC

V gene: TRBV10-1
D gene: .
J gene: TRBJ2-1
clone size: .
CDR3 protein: CASSSSQTYNEQFF
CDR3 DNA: TGCGCCAGCAGCTCTAGCCAAACCTACAATGAGCAGTTCTTC

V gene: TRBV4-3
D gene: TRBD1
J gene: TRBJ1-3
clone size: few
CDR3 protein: CASSPRVQGLSGNTIYF
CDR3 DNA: TGCGCCAGCAGCCCCCGGGTACAGGGGCTCTCTGGAAACACCATATATTTT

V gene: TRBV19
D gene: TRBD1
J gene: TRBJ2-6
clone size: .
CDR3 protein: CASSQNESGQGAPFNVLTF
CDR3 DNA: TGTGCCAGTAGTCAAAACGAATCGGGACAGGGGGCCCCTTTCAACGTCCTGACTTTC

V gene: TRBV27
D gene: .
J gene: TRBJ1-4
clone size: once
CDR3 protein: CASRRQTNEKLFF
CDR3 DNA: TGTGCCAGCAGGAGACAGACTAATGAAAAACTGTTTTTT

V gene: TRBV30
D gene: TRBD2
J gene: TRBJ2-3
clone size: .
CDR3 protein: CAWRAAGLADTGTQYF
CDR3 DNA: TGTGCCTGGAGGGCCGCGGGACTAGCGGACACAGGTACGCAGTATTTT

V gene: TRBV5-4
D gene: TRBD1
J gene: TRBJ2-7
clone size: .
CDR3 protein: CASSLLTVQGAPYEQYF
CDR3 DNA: TGTGCCAGCAGCCTGCTTACGGTCCAGGGGGCCCCCTACGAGCAGTACTTC

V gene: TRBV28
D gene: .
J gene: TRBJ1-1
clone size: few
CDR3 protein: CASSLYTKNTEAFF
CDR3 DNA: TGTGCCAGCAGTTTATACACGAAGAACACTGAAGCTTTCTTT

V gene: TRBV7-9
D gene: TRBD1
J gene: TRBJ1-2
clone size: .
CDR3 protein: CASSLGGIGRGHRYTF
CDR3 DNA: TGTGCCAGCAGCTTAGGGGGTATTGGCAGGGGGCATCGCTACACCTTC

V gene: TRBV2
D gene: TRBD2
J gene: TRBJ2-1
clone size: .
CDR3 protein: CASSPLAGGLNEQFF
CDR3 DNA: TGTGCCAGCAGTCCACTAGCGGGAGGGCTGAATGAGCAGTTCTTC

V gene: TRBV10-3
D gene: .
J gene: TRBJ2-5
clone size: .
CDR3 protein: CAISESREALLQETQYF
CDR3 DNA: TGTGCCATCAGTGAGTCGAGGGAGGCCCTCCTCCAAGAGACCCAGTACTTC

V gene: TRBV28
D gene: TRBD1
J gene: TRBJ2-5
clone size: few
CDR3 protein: CASSRQGGETQYF
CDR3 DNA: TGTGCCAGCAGCCGACAGGGGGGAGAGACCCAGTACTTC

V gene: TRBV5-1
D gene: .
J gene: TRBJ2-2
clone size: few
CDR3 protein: CASSLVHPTGELFF
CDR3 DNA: TGCGCCAGCAGCTTGGTCCATCCCACCGGGGAGCTGTTTTTT

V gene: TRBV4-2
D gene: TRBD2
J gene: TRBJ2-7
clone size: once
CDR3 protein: CASSQDTGGSRYEQYF
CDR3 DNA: TGTGCCAGCAGCCAAGATACGGGCGGGAGCAGGTACGAGCAGTACTTC

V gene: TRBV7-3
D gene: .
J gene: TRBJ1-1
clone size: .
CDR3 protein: CASSRREDTEAFF
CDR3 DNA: TGTGCCAGCAGCCGGCGGGAGGACACTGAAGCTTTCTTT

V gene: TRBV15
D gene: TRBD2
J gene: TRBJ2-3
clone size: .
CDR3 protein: CATRRPLAGIDTQYF
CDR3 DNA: TGTGCCACCAGAAGGCCCTTAGCGGGAATAGATACGCAGTATTTT

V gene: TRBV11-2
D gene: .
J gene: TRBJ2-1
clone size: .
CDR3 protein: CASSLEPPPDNEQFF
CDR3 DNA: TGTGCCAGCAGCTTAGAGCCCCCACCAGACAATGAGCAGTTCTTC

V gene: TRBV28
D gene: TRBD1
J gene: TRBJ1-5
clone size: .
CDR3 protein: CASNSPGQGGYFSQPQHF
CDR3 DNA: TGTGCCAGCAACTCGCCCGGACAGGGAGGGTATTTCAGTCAGCCCCAGCATTTT

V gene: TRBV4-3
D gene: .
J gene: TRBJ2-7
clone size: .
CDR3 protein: CASSQDRRRGNYEQYF
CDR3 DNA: TGCGCCAGCAGCCAAGATCGGAGGCGGGGAAACTACGAGCAGTACTTC

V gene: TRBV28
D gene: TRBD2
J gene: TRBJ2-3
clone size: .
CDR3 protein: CASSSNISGSCTDTQYF
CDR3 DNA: TGTGCCAGCAGTTCGAATATTAGCGGGAGTTGCACAGATACGCAGTATTTT

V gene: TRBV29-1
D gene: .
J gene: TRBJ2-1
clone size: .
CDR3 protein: CSVEDRKGSEQFF
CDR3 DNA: TGCAGCGTTGAAGATAGGAAAGGGAGTGAGCAGTTCTTC

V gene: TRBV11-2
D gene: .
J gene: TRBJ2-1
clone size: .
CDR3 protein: CASRGGGRNEQFF
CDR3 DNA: TGTGCCAGCCGCGGGGGCGGGAGAAATGAGCAGTTCTTC

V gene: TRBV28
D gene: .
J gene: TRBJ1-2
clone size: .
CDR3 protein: CASSRNRVDDYGYTF
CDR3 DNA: TGTGCCAGCAGCAGAAACAGGGTTGACGACTATGGCTACACCTTC

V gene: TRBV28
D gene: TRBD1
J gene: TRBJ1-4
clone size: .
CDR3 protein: CASSPTSGTVGEKLFF
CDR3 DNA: TGTGCCAGCAGTCCGACCTCCGGGACAGTGGGTGAAAAACTGTTTTTT

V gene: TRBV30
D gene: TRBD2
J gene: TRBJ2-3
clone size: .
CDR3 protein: CAWSVAGATDTQYF
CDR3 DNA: TGTGCCTGGAGTGTTGCGGGAGCCACAGATACGCAGTATTTT

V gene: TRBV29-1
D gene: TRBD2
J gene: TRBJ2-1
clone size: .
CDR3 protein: CSVEVGLAGGGNEQFF
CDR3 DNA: TGCAGCGTTGAAGTCGGACTAGCGGGAGGGGGAAATGAGCAGTTCTTC

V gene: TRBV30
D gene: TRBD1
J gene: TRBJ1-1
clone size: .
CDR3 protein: CAWSPQTGVGTEAFF
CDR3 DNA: TGTGCCTGGAGCCCCCAGACAGGGGTGGGCACTGAAGCTTTCTTT

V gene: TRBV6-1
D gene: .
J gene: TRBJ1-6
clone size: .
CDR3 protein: CASSEDRGGPLHF
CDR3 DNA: TGTGCCAGCAGTGAAGATAGGGGTGGACCCCTCCACTTT

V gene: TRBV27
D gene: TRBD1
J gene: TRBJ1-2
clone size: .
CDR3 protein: CASSWGDRGIYGYTF
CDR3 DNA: TGTGCCAGCAGTTGGGGGGACAGGGGGATCTATGGCTACACCTTC

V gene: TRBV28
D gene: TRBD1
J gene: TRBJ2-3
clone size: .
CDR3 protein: CASSYRGTQYF
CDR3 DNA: TGTGCCAGCAGTTACAGGGGGACGCAGTATTTT

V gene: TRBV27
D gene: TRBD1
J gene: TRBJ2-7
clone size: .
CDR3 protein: CASSGDRDGEQYF
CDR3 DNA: TGTGCCAGCAGCGGAGACAGGGACGGCGAGCAGTACTTC

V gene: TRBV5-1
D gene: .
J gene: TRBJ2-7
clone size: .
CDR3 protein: CASSLVDGTPASYEQYF
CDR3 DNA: TGCGCCAGCAGCTTGGTAGACGGGACACCGGCCTCCTACGAGCAGTACTTC

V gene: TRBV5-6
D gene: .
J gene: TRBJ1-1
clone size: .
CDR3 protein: CASSLAPTILNTEAFF
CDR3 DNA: TGTGCCAGCAGCTTGGCCCCTACGATCCTGAACACTGAAGCTTTCTTT

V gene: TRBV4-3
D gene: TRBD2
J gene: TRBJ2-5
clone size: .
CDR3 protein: CASSQDSPGLAGAKETQYF
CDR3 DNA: TGCGCCAGCAGCCAAGATTCTCCGGGACTAGCGGGAGCAAAAGAGACCCAGTACTTC

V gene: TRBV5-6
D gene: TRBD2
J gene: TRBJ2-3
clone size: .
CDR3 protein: CASSPAGGLPTDTQYF
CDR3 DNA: TGTGCCAGCAGCCCGGCGGGGGGACTACCCACAGATACGCAGTATTTT

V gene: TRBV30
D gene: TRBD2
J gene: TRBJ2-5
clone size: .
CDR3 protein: CAWRGLANEETQYF
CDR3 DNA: TGTGCCTGGAGGGGACTAGCTAATGAAGAGACCCAGTACTTC

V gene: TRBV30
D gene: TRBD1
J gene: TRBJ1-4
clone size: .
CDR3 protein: CAWTGQGPQRTNEKLFF
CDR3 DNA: TGTGCCTGGACCGGACAGGGGCCTCAGCGGACTAATGAAAAACTGTTTTTT

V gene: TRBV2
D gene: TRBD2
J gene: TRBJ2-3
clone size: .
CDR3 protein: CASSELSGTSLTDTQYF
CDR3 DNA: TGTGCCAGCAGTGAACTTAGCGGGACGTCCCTCACAGATACGCAGTATTTT

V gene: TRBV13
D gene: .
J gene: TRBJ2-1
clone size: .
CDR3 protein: CASSEGQGLRLQFF
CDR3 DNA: TGTGCCAGCAGCGAGGGACAAGGGTTGAGGTTGCAGTTCTTC

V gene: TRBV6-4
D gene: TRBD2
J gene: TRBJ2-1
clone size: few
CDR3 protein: CASSDRARGVHPHHNEQFF
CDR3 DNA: TGTGCCAGCAGTGACCGGGCGCGGGGGGTTCACCCACACCACAATGAGCAGTTCTTC

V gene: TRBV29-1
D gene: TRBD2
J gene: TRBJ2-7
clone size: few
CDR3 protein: CSVRFGTSGTLRYEQYF
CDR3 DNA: TGCAGCGTCCGATTCGGGACTAGCGGGACCCTCCGCTACGAGCAGTACTTC

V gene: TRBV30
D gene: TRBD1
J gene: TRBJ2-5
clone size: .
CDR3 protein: CAWRLPRGRQETQYF
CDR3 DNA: TGTGCCTGGAGGTTGCCTAGGGGGCGGCAAGAGACCCAGTACTTC

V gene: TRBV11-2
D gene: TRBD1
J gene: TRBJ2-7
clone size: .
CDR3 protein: CASSLEARGWEQYF
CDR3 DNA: TGTGCCAGCAGCTTAGAGGCCAGGGGGTGGGAGCAGTACTTC